This paragraph reports one T cell receptor beta chain. Its antigen is not yet known. Qualities for individual bases were not recorded, and no much larger clone is one base off. Donors formed part of the validation cohort, which comprised 120 subjects and was distinct from the first cohort of several hundred subjects. This sample is drawn from a study of cytomegalovirus exposure and HLA in healthy donors (dated 2017 in TCRdb). As for the study more broadly: According to a later analysis, the approximately 130 validation repertoires were produced on the same platform as the 700 or so repertoires of the first cohort. The study aimed to test whether signatures of past pathogen exposure could be identified by cataloging public T cell receptors. Along with the approximately 650-subject first cohort, a separate validation cohort of around 120 different subjects was used. The study combined high-throughput TCR immunosequencing, statistical association of individual TCRs with disease status, and machine learning to predict cytomegalovirus infection status. Findings and caveats that apply to the study as a whole: In a later analysis, TCRs clustered in the first cohort were found to also tend to co-occur in the approximately 110 validation repertoires, with approximately 94% of cluster scores above 0. In both the original and validation cohorts, the classifier was reported to diagnose cytomegalovirus status with high specificity and sensitivity. In vitro tests confirmed that a few of the cytomegalovirus-associated TCR beta chains recognize cytomegalovirus antigens. While some public TCRs were present in many individuals, most TCR sequences turned up only very rarely across donors. According to the authors, the approach could potentially be generalized to other disease states and immunological phenotypes. The validation cohort had no HLA typing available for a later analysis, so co-occurrence within that cohort was assessed over all 120 or so repertoires. The study listed 170 or so TCR beta chains as associated with cytomegalovirus.

The library was made by the immunoSEQ multiplex PCR assay. The source study handled its data this way. A statistical classification framework was built to diagnose cytomegalovirus status from the catalog of TCR beta chain sequences. TCRdb's version of the immuneACCESS table is confined to in-frame rearrangements and falls short of the full clone set. An unresolved V gene accounts for under half of the shortfall where checked; the remainder is of unknown origin. The DNA gave D and trimming, while V, J and clone size come from that table. Within this sample are roughly 250,000 clones, with 86% of them counted one time only. 0.95% to 1.5% of the sample lies in the top ten. This TCR was sampled from a woman in her twenties or thirties in good health and CMV-seropositive. The sequenced material came from PBMCs.

DNA sequence: TGCGCCAGCAGCTTGGCCCCTCACAGGGAGAGGAGCGGCTACACCTTC. It translates to CASSLAPHRERSGYTF. Rearrangement joined TRBV5-1 to TRBJ1-2; TRBD1 is possibly the D segment (6 matching bases). There are 16 amino acids in the CDR3, from cysteine to phenylalanine inclusive. Only CDR3 DNA remains: 48 bases, in frame from the first base. Via the germline V gene, CDR1 is SGHRS and CDR2 YFSETQ. Relative to germline, V is 0 bases shorter and J is 8 bases shorter, with 20 bases between their ends. Here the CDR3 is joined to the reference TRBV5-1 and TRBJ1-2 genes, and the full variable domain is: KAGVTQTPRYLIKTRGQQVTLSCSPISGHRSVSWYQQTPGQGLQFLFEYFSETQRNKGNFPGRFSGRQFSNSRSEMNVSTLELGDSALYLCASSLAPHRERSGYTFGSGTRLTVV.